This T cell receptor beta chain was captured by sequencing in a study of OX40 agonist ivuxolimab in advanced cancers. At the level of the whole study: The costimulatory receptor OX40 (CD134) was targeted by ivuxolimab, a fully human IgG2 agonistic monoclonal antibody. Intravenous ivuxolimab was administered to patients every 2 weeks at six dose levels: 0.01, 0.1, 0.3, 1.5, 3 and 10 mg/kg. The purpose of peripheral TCRbeta sequencing was to test whether ivuxolimab changed TCR sequence diversity and led to clonal T-cell expansion. The paper describes the monotherapy dose-escalation part (N ≈ 52 patients) of the phase I trial of ivuxolimab. In the dose-escalation cohort, 70% to 85% of patients were male, and the mean age was approximately 60 years with a range of 23 to 79. Patients were allowed to have had prior anti-PD-1, anti-PD-L1 or anti-CTLA-4 therapy, and about 40% of the dose-escalation patients had been treated with checkpoint inhibitors. Three dose-escalation patients achieved partial responses, one with hepatocellular carcinoma and two with cutaneous melanoma. Of the approximately 54 patients in dose escalation, about 20 had hepatocellular carcinoma, some 15 had melanoma, 9 had renal cell carcinoma and 9 had head and neck cancer. Broader findings and caveats from the paper: Which antigens the clonally expanded peripheral T cells were specific for was not determined. Low levels of normalized T-cell clonal expansion were also seen in some patients who did not respond. In partial responders in the 0.1-3.0 mg/kg groups, normalized peripheral clonal expansion was found to be among the lowest, especially among CD8+ T cells. After ivuxolimab, CD8+ T cells had more expanded clones than CD4+ T cells on average. Clonal expansion of both CD4+ and CD8+ blood T cells was observed from baseline to week 6 at doses 0.1 to 3.0 mg/kg.

Based on the germline V gene, the CDR1 and CDR2 sequences are SGHVS and FQNEAQ. The V and J ends are trimmed by 7 bases and 3 bases, leaving 13 bases between them. The CDR3, from cysteine to phenylalanine, totals 14 residues. The sequence is cut down to CDR3 DNA, 42 bases in frame from base 1. Patients with autoimmune disease history or receiving systemic immunosuppression were excluded from the trial. In every dose cohort, peripheral blood was drawn for TCR sequencing at baseline, cycle 4 day 1, and cycle 7 day 1. Samples came from an open-label, multicenter, first-in-human phase I dose-escalation trial of ivuxolimab. Adults with locally advanced or metastatic melanoma, renal cell carcinoma, hepatocellular carcinoma or head and neck squamous cell carcinoma were enrolled in the trial. Before TCR sequencing, CD4+ T cells and CD8+ T cells were sorted from peripheral blood as separate populations. About this clone: There is no known antigen for this receptor. One base away there is no much larger clone; base qualities are not given.

Genomic DNA was extracted from sorted cells for sequencing of the TCRbeta CDR3 region. The immunoSEQ Assay was used to sequence the TCRbeta CDR3 regions. TCRdb took over this immuneACCESS table, retaining in-frame rearrangements with V and J assigned. Such tables are incomplete; in checked studies, under half of the missing clones stem from an unresolved V gene, and the remainder is unexplained. Present in this sample are about 50,000 clones, approximately 90% of which were seen just once. The biggest ten clones account for roughly 0.67% of the sample. Here the chain combines TRBV7-8 and TRBJ1-3; a tentative D call is TRBD1 (6 bases match). The sequencing here drew on CD4+ or CD8+ T cells sorted from blood, taken in a trial of the OX40 agonist ivuxolimab. The receptor was derived from an adult with an advanced solid tumor such as melanoma, head and neck, liver or kidney cancer. The nucleotide sequence is given as TGTGCCAGCAAATTAGGGGGTAATGGAAACACCATATATTTT. This yields the protein CASKLGGNGNTIYF.